This T cell receptor beta chain came from a study of shared clonotypes between healthy human individuals. In the study overall: CD4 naive and CD4 memory each took three plates per donor, while CD8 naive took two and CD8 memory one. Study-wide results and caveats: Sorted-subset sequencing was shown by rarefaction to be incomplete despite large depth.

Germline values: CDR1 MGHRA, CDR2 YSYEKL. The CDR3 consists of 15 residues. V gave up 4 bases and J gave up 3 bases; unmatched junction bases: 5. The repertoire was sequenced with immunoSEQ multiplex PCR; TCRdb's copy has only in-frame clones and lacks some. Of about 1 million clones listed, approximately 68% are singletons. This clone was found a few times. Its antigen is unidentified. A split of CD4+ cells into CD45RA+ naive and CD45RA-negative memory subsets was performed. The sequence was obtained from a man aged 18 to 29 in good health. The J gene is TRBJ2-7, the V gene TRBV4-1; 11 bases line up with TRBD2. Sample: memory CD4+ T cells sorted from blood. Subset defined: CD45RA-negative fraction. CDR3 bases: TGCGCCAGCAGCCTTGCAACTAGCGGGAGCTACGAGCAGTACTTC. It specifies CASSLATSGSYEQYF.